These 17 T cell receptor beta chains originate from one sample sequenced in a study of human T cells and chemical hapten exposure. Each CDR3 protein is one row after TCRdb ran MiXCR on the RACE reads. This sample has about 82,000 distinct CDR3 sequences; under 15% occur once, and the top ten carry roughly 5.7%. Time point given: patch test 3, about 24 weeks after DPC sensitization. Described treatment: therapeutic diphenylcyclopropenone sensitization with weekly scalp DPC. The sequencing used whole blood, collected in connection with sensitization to the hapten diphenylcyclopropenone (DPC). These receptor sequences come from a woman aged 45-60 years with alopecia areata. Some clones in this sample may be carry-over from other donors' samples.

The chain couples TRBV19 to TRBJ1-1; 7 bases align to TRBD1. This CDR3 spans 14 amino acids. Germline V lookup: CDR1 LNHDA, CDR2 SQIVND (reference sequence). J gave up 7 bases and V 4 bases, and 9 bases lay outside the gene matches. The CDR3 reads CASSTATGTGEAFF. The CDR3 DNA sequence: TGTGCCAGTAGTACCGCGACAGGGACGGGTGAAGCTTTCTTT.

This clonotype has ten or more counts. This chain connects TRBV6-5 to TRBJ2-3, with TRBD1 as a possible D gene (6 bases). The CDR3 is 14 residues long. Germline V lookup: CDR1 MNHEY, CDR2 SVGAGI. Trimming removed 8 bases from V and 1 base from J, with 13 bases in between. The CDR3 is CASGTGFGTDTQYF. CDR3 DNA: TGTGCCAGCGGAACAGGGTTCGGCACAGATACGCAGTATTTT.

This clonotype was detected ten times or more. The V gene is TRBV7-9, the J gene TRBJ2-3; 8 bases align to TRBD2. The germline gives CDR1 SEHNR, CDR2 FQNEAQ (reference sequence). The CDR3 runs to 15 residues. J gave up 4 bases and V 4 bases, and 7 bases lay outside the gene matches. The CDR3: CASSWRGRPPDTQYF. CDR3 nucleotides: TGTGCCAGCAGCTGGCGCGGGAGGCCCCCAGATACGCAGTATTTT.

In this sample, this clonotype turned up a few times. The CDR3 nucleotides read TGTGCCAGCAGCCAAACCGGACAGGGGGTCAAAAACATTCAGTACTTC. Encoded protein: CASSQTGQGVKNIQYF. This sequence joins TRBV4-2 and TRBJ2-4; TRBD1 matches at 10 bases. Germline trimming cut 2 bases from V and 3 bases from J; bases unmatched to any gene: 4. The germline gives CDR1 LGHNA, CDR2 YNFKEQ. The CDR3 length is 16 residues.

V and J are TRBV7-8 and TRBJ2-1, with a possible D match to TRBD2 (5 bases). CDR3 length equals 17 residues. Germline CDR1 and CDR2: SGHVS and FQNEAQ. V lost 1 base, J lost 0 bases, and 13 bases lay in between. The chain's CDR3 is CASSLVGLGSSYNEQFF. DNA of the CDR3: TGTGCCAGCAGCTTAGTAGGTCTAGGGAGCTCCTACAATGAGCAGTTCTTC.

The rearrangement uses TRBV30 and TRBJ1-5; D is possibly TRBD1 (6 bases). CDR3 length: 16 residues. Germline CDR1 GTSNPN, CDR2 SVGIG (reference sequence). Deletions cut 5 bases from V and 1 base from J, with 18 bases between. The CDR3 nucleotides read TGTGCCTGGCGGGGGGCCGGGACGGGGAGCAATCAGCCCCAGCATTTT. Translation: CAWRGAGTGSNQPQHF.

This clonotype was found many times. The chain employs TRBV6-1 and TRBJ1-5; D is unclear. The germline V gene encodes CDR1 MNHNS and CDR2 SASEGT. The CDR3 has 16 amino acids. Trimming cost V 2 bases and J 0 bases, with 11 bases left between them. CDR3 sequence reads: CASSEMAGYSNQPQHF. The DNA of the CDR3 is TGTGCCAGCAGTGAAATGGCAGGATATAGCAATCAGCCCCAGCATTTT.

This clonotype was picked up many times. The chain uses TRBV7-2 and TRBJ2-7, with 14 bases aligning to TRBD2. This CDR3 is built from 17 residues. CDR1 and CDR2 (germline): SGHTA, FQGNSA. The V and J ends lost 5 bases and 6 bases, in that order; junction bases with no gene match: 12. The CDR3: CASSPIWTSGRFFEQYF. CDR3 nucleotides: TGTGCCAGCAGCCCGATTTGGACTAGCGGGAGGTTTTTCGAGCAGTACTTC.

The genes are TRBV6-6 and TRBJ1-6; maybe TRBD1 (6 bases). The CDR3 sequence is 15 residues long. The ends were cut back, 5 bases at V and 10 bases at J, with 18 bases in the middle. Per the germline V gene, CDR1 is MNHNY and CDR2 is SVGAGI (reference sequence). The CDR3 sequence: CASSQTGAEWSPLHF. The CDR3, as DNA: TGTGCCAGCAGTCAGACAGGAGCCGAGTGGTCACCCCTCCACTTT.

The V and J genes are TRBV18 and TRBJ2-1, with 9 nucleotides matching TRBD2. V lost 2 bases and J lost 5; bases outside the gene matches: 7. The germline gives CDR1 KGHSH, CDR2 LQKENI. This CDR3 is built from 16 residues. CDR3 sequence: CASSPILAGANNEQFF. The CDR3 DNA sequence: TGTGCCAGCTCACCAATACTAGCGGGTGCGAACAATGAGCAGTTCTTC.

The J gene is TRBJ2-1, the V gene TRBV11-3, with a weak D call TRBD1 (5 bases). CDR3 length: 13 residues. Trimming removed 5 bases from V and 4 bases from J, with 9 bases in between. Germline CDR1 is SGHNT and CDR2 is YENEEA. CDR3 nucleotide sequence: TGTGCCAGCAGCACTGACAGTTACAATGAGCAGTTCTTC. As protein: CASSTDSYNEQFF.

This clonotype came up many times. The rearrangement joins TRBV27 to TRBJ2-2; 12 nucleotides align to TRBD2. The CDR3 spans 17 residues. Germline V CDR1 and CDR2: MNHEY, SMNVEV (reference sequence). J gave up 2 bases and V 5 bases, and 6 bases lay outside the gene matches. The CDR3 loop is CASSIPSGRANTGELFF. The CDR3 DNA follows: TGTGCCAGCAGTATCCCTAGCGGGAGGGCTAACACCGGGGAGCTGTTTTTT.

This clonotype was detected ten times or more. V usage is TRBV11-2 and J usage is TRBJ2-1, with D possibly matching TRBD2 (6 bases). Looked up from germline, CDR1 is SGHAT and CDR2 is FQNNGV. This CDR3 comprises 17 residues. V was clipped by 1 base and J by 7 bases, with 20 bases between them. Written as DNA, the CDR3 is TGTGCCAGCAGCTTAGTCGTCTGGAGGGCCGTCTGGAATGAGCAGTTCTTC. Translating it yields CASSLVVWRAVWNEQFF. The full variable domain, in which reference TRBV11-2 and TRBJ2-1 provide the parts outside the CDR3, is EAGVAQSPRYKIIEKRQSVAFWCNPISGHATLYWYQQILGQGPKLLIQFQNNGVVDDSQLPKDRFSAERLKGVDSTLKIQPAKLEDSAVYLCASSLVVWRAVWNEQFFGPGTRLTVL.

J is TRBJ2-1 and V is TRBV12-3 or TRBV12-4; the match to TRBD1 covers 9 bases. CDR3 size: 15 residues. V dropped 5 bases and J dropped 6; count of bases not matched to a gene: 8. The CDR3 DNA is TGTGCCAGCAGTCCCGGGACAGGGCGAATCAATGAGCAGTTCTTC. Its translation is CASSPGTGRINEQFF.

This clonotype has ten or more counts. The chain uses TRBV2 and TRBJ2-5, with unresolved D. Between the trimmed V and J ends, which lost 2 bases and 3 bases, there was a span of 7 bases. The CDR3 extends over 13 amino acids. Germline CDR1 SNHLY, CDR2 FYNNEI. The CDR3 DNA reads TGTGCCAGCAGTGAAAGGTCCGAAGAGACCCAGTACTTC. It is translated as CASSERSEETQYF.

The chain uses TRBV10-1 and TRBJ2-3; 13 bases align to TRBD2. The CDR3 is 16 residues long. Trimming removed 3 bases from V and 6 bases from J; junction bases left unmatched: 6. Germline V gives CDR1 WNHNN, CDR2 SYGVQD (reference sequence). The CDR3 reads CASSDMTSGRRDTQYF. The DNA for the CDR3 is TGCGCCAGCAGTGATATGACTAGCGGGAGGAGGGATACGCAGTATTTT.

This clonotype was found many times. The gene calls are TRBV14 and TRBJ2-6, with a possible D match to TRBD1 (5 bases). The V end was cut by 4 bases, the J end by 1 base, with 8 bases between. In germline, CDR1 is SGHDN, CDR2 FVKESK. There are 15 residues in the CDR3. The CDR3 region is CASSPDSSGANVLTF. CDR3 coding DNA: TGTGCCAGCAGCCCTGACAGTTCTGGGGCCAACGTCCTGACTTTC.